The entry below describes one T cell receptor (beta chain). The target antigen is unknown. The data derive from a study of cytomegalovirus exposure and HLA in healthy donors. Amplification used 60 Vbeta primers and 13 Jbeta primers. Assay used: immunoSEQ multiplex PCR; TCRdb lists only in-frame clones, some missing. The repertoire consists of roughly 130,000 clones, with around 65% occurring once and the leading ten covering 6.5%. CDR3 size: 18 residues. Germline loops: CDR1 SEHNR, CDR2 FQNEAQ (reference sequence). Trimming at V came to 4 bases and at J to 3 bases, leaving 11 bases not matched to a gene. Whole-study results and caveats: In all likelihood, a cluster of highly shared sequence variants was a sequencing artifact.

Sequenced sample: PBMCs. This sequence joins TRBV7-9 and TRBJ2-5; 13 bases are a match to TRBD2. The receptor was isolated from a woman aged 60 to 75 in good health and CMV-seronegative. This CDR3 is CASSSIGLAGVKKETQYF. DNA of the CDR3: TGTGCCAGCAGCTCCATCGGACTAGCGGGGGTCAAAAAAGAGACCCAGTACTTC. Drawing the rest from reference TRBV7-9 and TRBJ2-5, the complete variable domain is DTGVSQNPRHKITKRGQNVTFRCDPISEHNRLYWYRQTLGQGPEFLTYFQNEAQLEKSRLLSDRFSAERPKGSFSTLEIQRTEQGDSAMYLCASSSIGLAGVKKETQYFGPGTRLLVL.